This T cell receptor (beta chain) emerged from a study of blood T cell repertoires in COVID-19. The CDR3 has 15 amino acids. The germline CDR1 and CDR2 sequences are LNHDA and SQIVND (reference sequence). Between the trimmed V and J ends, which lost 3 bases and 0 bases, there was a span of 9 bases. Sequenced by immunoSEQ multiplex PCR; TCRdb stores in-frame clones only, minus some. The sample shows roughly 360,000 clones, more than 70% of them seen only once. The TCR originated in a man aged 30 to 45 who had recovered from COVID-19. V usage is TRBV19 and J usage is TRBJ1-3; the D is unclear. The material sequenced was PBMCs or T cells enriched from blood (not recorded which). The CDR3: CASSIGVGSGNTIYF. The CDR3 DNA reads as TGTGCCAGTAGTATCGGGGTCGGCTCTGGAAACACCATATATTTT.